These T cell receptor beta chains were read from a single sample in a study of human T cells and chemical hapten exposure. TCRdb reprocessed the RACE reads with MiXCR, giving one entry per CDR3 protein. There are approximately 92,000 distinct CDR3 sequences in the sample; 10% to 12% occur only once, and more than 3% lies in the top ten. The sequencing here drew on whole blood, taken in connection with sensitization to the hapten diphenylcyclopropenone (DPC). The receptor set was obtained from a woman in her forties with alopecia areata. Some clones in this sample may be carry-over from other donors' samples. Each CDR3 is given with its conserved first and last residue. The D gene is left open where the match is weak. Rows may omit the clone size; those that give it use once, few, many or a size class.

>TRBJ1-4|-|TRBV29-1|few
CSDPRLREKLFF
TGCAGCGATCCTCGTCTGCGGGAAAAACTGTTTTTT
>TRBJ2-1|-|TRBV9|many
CASSPWAENGEQFF
TGTGCCAGCAGCCCATGGGCCGAAAATGGGGAGCAGTTCTTC
>TRBJ2-2|TRBD1|TRBV20-1|many
CSARDPTGGHGELFF
TGCAGTGCTAGAGATCCGACAGGGGGTCACGGGGAGCTGTTTTTT
>TRBJ1-4|TRBD1|TRBV18|many
CASSPRDRDEKLFF
TGTGCCAGCTCGCCCCGGGACAGGGATGAAAAACTGTTTTTT
>TRBJ2-2|-|TRBV11-2|once
CASSLARHTGELFF
TGTGCCAGCAGCTTAGCTAGGCACACCGGGGAGCTGTTTTTT
>TRBJ2-7|-|TRBV2|many
CASSGGGRLTYEQYF
TGTGCCAGCAGTGGAGGAGGACGGCTTACCTACGAGCAGTACTTC
>TRBJ1-6|TRBD1|TRBV7-3|few
CASSQSLTGFGSPLHF
TGTGCCAGCAGCCAATCGCTGACAGGGTTCGGCTCACCCCTCCACTTT
>TRBJ1-6|-|TRBV18|many
CASSPRSGVSNSPLHF
TGTGCCAGCTCACCACGGAGCGGGGTTTCGAATTCACCCCTCCACTTT
>TRBJ2-5|-|TRBV20-1|-
CSASPPRAGETQYF
TGCAGTGCTTCCCCTCCGAGGGCGGGAGAGACCCAGTACTTC
>TRBJ2-7|-|TRBV27|many
CASRPSAGYEQYF
TGTGCCAGCAGGCCCTCGGCGGGCTACGAGCAGTACTTC
>TRBJ2-1|-|TRBV20-1|-
CSVPPPLESSYSEQFF
TGCAGTGTCCCACCCCCCTTAGAGAGCTCCTACAGTGAGCAGTTCTTC
>TRBJ2-3|-|TRBV20-1|few
CSAKVPGRTDTQYF
TGCAGTGCTAAGGTTCCGGGACGGACAGATACGCAGTATTTT
>TRBJ1-2|-|TRBV6-6|few
CASGRGDSYGYTF
TGTGCCAGCGGGAGGGGTGACTCCTATGGCTACACCTTC
>TRBJ2-5|-|TRBV6-6|-
CASSSGGTTQYF
TGTGCCAGCAGTTCGGGTGGGACGACCCAGTACTTC
>TRBJ2-3|TRBD2|TRBV29-1|-
CSVAAGVAGITDTQYF
TGCAGCGTTGCGGCTGGGGTAGCGGGAATAACAGATACGCAGTATTTT
>TRBJ1-6|-|TRBV20-1|-
CSARERSEPLHF
TGCAGTGCTAGAGAACGAAGTGAACCCCTCCACTTT
>TRBJ2-5|-|TRBV7-2|few
CASSLGTVEKTQYF
TGTGCCAGCAGCTTAGGAACGGTTGAGAAGACCCAGTACTTC
>TRBJ2-3|TRBD1|TRBV11-3|few
CASSSRDRGDTQYF
TGTGCCAGCAGCTCACGGGACAGGGGAGATACGCAGTATTTT
>TRBJ1-6|-|TRBV3-1|few
CASSQASGRNNSPLHF
TGTGCCAGCAGCCAGGCCTCCGGGAGAAATAATTCACCCCTCCACTTT
>TRBJ1-4|TRBD1|TRBV9|-
CASSVGQGRTNEKLFF
TGTGCCAGCAGCGTTGGACAGGGAAGAACTAATGAAAAACTGTTTTTT
>TRBJ2-2|-|TRBV12-3/TRBV12-4|many
CAGAERETGELFF
TGTGCCGGAGCGGAACGGGAGACCGGGGAGCTGTTTTTT